This T cell receptor beta chain was captured by sequencing in a study of OX40 agonist ivuxolimab in advanced cancers. Study as a whole: Three partial responders included one hepatocellular carcinoma patient and two cutaneous melanoma patients.

CDR1 is SGHDT and CDR2 is YYEEEE in the germline V gene. V was trimmed by 0 bases and J by 1 base, leaving 10 bases between them. The CDR3 is 15 amino acids. Assay used: immunoSEQ multiplex PCR; TCRdb lists only in-frame clones, some missing. In the table there are around 62,000 clones, 70% to 85% of which are singletons. This receptor was taken from an adult with an advanced solid tumor such as melanoma, head and neck, liver or kidney cancer. The sample consisted of CD4+ or CD8+ T cells sorted from blood, taken in a trial of the OX40 agonist ivuxolimab. V is TRBV5-6 and J is TRBJ1-2; tentative D call: TRBD1 (5 bases). The chain's CDR3 is CASSLEVTVNYGYTF. The CDR3 DNA reads TGTGCCAGCAGCTTGGAGGTGACAGTTAACTATGGCTACACCTTC.